Below, 20 T cell receptor beta chains from the same sample are listed, as sequenced in a study of shared clonotypes between healthy human individuals. The method was immunoSEQ multiplex PCR; TCRdb's version includes in-frame clones alone and lacks a portion of them. Of approximately 2,000,000 clones detected, around 92% appear once; the ten largest clones hold 0.37%. The sample taken for sequencing was naive CD4+ T cells from PBMCs. Subset defined: CD45RA+ positively selected. The receptors originated from a man aged 18 to 29 in good health. Some clones in this sample may be carry-over from other donors' samples.

The V call is TRBV5-1, the J call TRBJ2-6; D might be TRBD2 (5 bases). The germline V gene encodes CDR1 SGHRS and CDR2 YFSETQ. V was cut by 0 bases and J by 0 bases, with 10 bases left in between. This CDR3 has 17 residues. This chain's CDR3 is CASSLATGNSGANVLTF. The DNA for the CDR3 is TGCGCCAGCAGCTTGGCCACGGGGAACTCTGGGGCCAACGTCCTGACTTTC.

The chain joins TRBV28 to TRBJ1-1; the D is unclear. The V end was cut by 10 bases, the J end by 1 base, with 16 bases between. The CDR3 has 14 amino acids. The germline CDR1 and CDR2 sequences are MDHEN and SYDVKM. CDR3 bases: TGTGCCACCGGGTCGGAGGCCAAGAACACTGAAGCTTTCTTT. Protein: CATGSEAKNTEAFF.

The rearrangement joins TRBV9 to TRBJ2-1; TRBD2 is a possible D gene (5 bases). Deletions cut 5 bases from V and 0 bases from J, with 12 bases between. This CDR3 has 15 amino acids. Germline V gene sequence: CDR1 SGDLS, CDR2 YYNGEE. This chain's CDR3 is CASSRSEVSYNEQFF. CDR3 nucleotides: TGTGCCAGCAGTAGGTCGGAGGTCTCCTACAATGAGCAGTTCTTC.

The sample holds a few counts of this clone. The CDR3 DNA is TGTGCCAGCAGCGTAGGGGCCGGGGATCAGCCCCAGCATTTT. Its protein is CASSVGAGDQPQHF. The V call is TRBV9, the J call TRBJ1-5; D remains ambiguous. Trimming took 0 bases from V and 5 from J, leaving 9 bases between them. CDR1 is SGDLS, CDR2 YYNGEE, per germline. The length of the CDR3 is 14 residues.

CDR3 residues: CASRDSLRGQPQHF. DNA for the CDR3: TGTGCCAGTAGGGACAGCCTGAGAGGTCAGCCCCAGCATTTT. The chain joins TRBV19 to TRBJ1-5; TRBD1 might be the D (6 bases). V was cut by 6 bases and J by 6 bases, with 15 bases left in between. Germline CDR1 and CDR2: LNHDA and SQIVND (reference sequence). This CDR3 is built from 14 residues.

The V gene is TRBV27, the J gene TRBJ2-5; 11 bases are shared with TRBD1. The end of the DNA fits TRBJ2-7 better, so the J call may be wrong. There are 14 residues in the CDR3. Germline values: CDR1 MNHEY, CDR2 SMNVEV (reference sequence). The CDR3 sequence: CASSPGTGGNEQYF. Written as DNA, the CDR3 is TGTGCCAGCAGTCCCGGGACAGGGGGTAACGAGCAGTACTTC.

DNA of the CDR3: TGCGCCAGCAGCCTGGGACAGGGTCGCAATCAGCCCCAGCATTTT. As protein: CASSLGQGRNQPQHF. This rearrangement joins TRBV5-1 to TRBJ1-5; 9 nucleotides line up with TRBD1. The CDR3 is made up of 15 amino acids. CDR1 SGHRS and CDR2 YFSETQ come from the germline V gene. The J segment lost 2 bases and the V segment lost 4 bases, leaving 4 bases of the junction unmatched.

The CDR3 nucleotides read TGTGCCAGCAGTGACAGGGGGCATGGCTACACCTTC. It translates to CASSDRGHGYTF. V usage is TRBV2 and J usage is TRBJ1-2; 8 nucleotides agree with TRBD1. The CDR3 has 12 amino acids. V lost 3 bases and J lost 6; bases outside the gene matches: 0. The germline gives CDR1 SNHLY, CDR2 FYNNEI.

The chain is built from TRBV7-2 and TRBJ2-1; D may be TRBD1 (6 bases). V was clipped by 5 bases and J by 6 bases, with 14 bases between them. Germline V lookup: CDR1 SGHTA, CDR2 FQGNSA. This CDR3 is built from 14 residues. The CDR3 sequence: CASSPYLGGNEQFF. CDR3 sequence (DNA): TGTGCCAGCAGCCCCTACCTAGGGGGCAATGAGCAGTTCTTC.

Comments on this clone: This sample also contains other DNA sequences that code for the same CDR3. The chain employs TRBV2 and TRBJ1-1; TRBD1 might be the D (5 bases). Trimming pared 6 bases from V and 2 bases from J, leaving 10 bases between. CDR3 size: 13 residues. CDR1 and CDR2 (germline): SNHLY, FYNNEI. DNA for the CDR3: TGTGCCAGCAGCGCGCAGGGAAACACTGAAGCTTTCTTT. This gives the protein CASSAQGNTEAFF.

This clone was seen a single time. The rearrangement joins TRBV6-4 to TRBJ2-3; D is perhaps TRBD2 (6 bases). Trimming pared 0 bases from V and 8 bases from J, leaving 12 bases between. The CDR3 totals 14 residues. CDR1 MRHNA and CDR2 SNTAGT come from the germline V gene. CDR3 loop: CASSDSAGPFTQYF. The CDR3 nucleotides read TGTGCCAGCAGTGACTCGGCGGGGCCCTTTACGCAGTATTTT.

V gene TRBV5-4 combines with J gene TRBJ1-2; unclear D gene. Trimming shortened V by 4 bases and J by 3 bases, and 7 bases separated the two germline ends. The CDR3 extends over 12 amino acids. CDR1 and CDR2 (germline): SGHNT, YYREEE (reference sequence). The CDR3: CASSADYYGYTF. CDR3 DNA: TGTGCCAGCAGCGCTGACTACTATGGCTACACCTTC. Combining the CDR3 with reference TRBV5-4 and TRBJ1-2 gives the whole variable domain ETGVTQSPTHLIKTRGQQVTLRCSSQSGHNTVSWYQQALGQGPQFIFQYYREEENGRGNFPPRFSGLQFPNYSSELNVNALELDDSALYLCASSADYYGYTFGSGTRLTVV.

This chain connects TRBV11-2 to TRBJ1-1; D uncertain. The length of the CDR3 is 14 residues. With 7 bases removed from V and 1 base from J, the gap between germline ends came to 13 bases. Germline CDR1 SGHAT, CDR2 FQNNGV. The CDR3 nucleotides read TGTGCCAGCACCCCAACGGGCGGGAACACTGAAGCTTTCTTT. Protein: CASTPTGGNTEAFF.

The rearrangement joins TRBV19 to TRBJ1-4; D not resolved. Germline values: CDR1 LNHDA, CDR2 SQIVND (reference sequence). Trimming left V 8 bases short and J 5 bases short, with 6 bases between. This CDR3 spans 11 amino acids. The CDR3 nucleotides are TGTGCCAGTCACTCGAATGAAAAACTGTTTTTT. This codes for CASHSNEKLFF.

This chain uses TRBV7-9 with TRBJ2-3; D perhaps matches TRBD2 (6 bases). CDR1 and CDR2 from the germline V gene are SEHNR and FQNEAQ (reference sequence). CDR3 length: 16 residues. V dropped 5 bases and J dropped 1 base, with 16 bases sitting between them. CDR3 bases: TGTGCCAGCAGCCGACGATCGGGGGTCGGCACAGATACGCAGTATTTT. Translated, it gives CASSRRSGVGTDTQYF.

This clone came up a few times. The chain combines TRBV5-1 with TRBJ2-2; D is undetermined. CDR1 is SGHRS, CDR2 YFSETQ, per germline. Trimming pared 4 bases from V and 0 bases from J, leaving 10 bases between. The CDR3 contains 15 residues. CDR3: CASSVLTPNTGELFF. CDR3 bases: TGCGCCAGCAGCGTGTTAACCCCGAACACCGGGGAGCTGTTTTTT. The full variable domain, in which reference TRBV5-1 and TRBJ2-2 provide the parts outside the CDR3, is KAGVTQTPRYLIKTRGQQVTLSCSPISGHRSVSWYQQTPGQGLQFLFEYFSETQRNKGNFPGRFSGRQFSNSRSEMNVSTLELGDSALYLCASSVLTPNTGELFFGEGSRLTVL.

This rearrangement joins TRBV5-5 to TRBJ2-3; D gene ambiguous. Germline lookup yields CDR1 SGHKS and CDR2 YYEKEE (reference sequence). V dropped 3 bases and J dropped 7 bases, with 12 bases sitting between them. This CDR3 has 13 residues. The CDR3 DNA reads as TGTGCCAGCAGCTGGCCCCCCTCCTATACGCAGTATTTT. Amino acids: CASSWPPSYTQYF.

The V and J genes are TRBV30 and TRBJ2-7; D is perhaps TRBD2 (5 bases). V lost 2 bases, J lost 1 base, and 6 bases lay in between. The CDR3 covers 12 residues. Germline values: CDR1 GTSNPN, CDR2 SVGIG (reference sequence). CDR3 region: CAWSRDSYEQYF. In DNA, the CDR3 is TGTGCCTGGAGTCGGGATTCCTACGAGCAGTACTTC.

The chain couples TRBV11-2 to TRBJ2-1, with D possibly matching TRBD2 (6 bases). The CDR3 covers 16 residues. V shed 7 bases and J shed 6 bases, with 22 bases lying between them. Germline CDR1 reads SGHAT; CDR2 reads FQNNGV. CDR3: CASKLGGTILLNEQFF. As DNA, the CDR3 is TGTGCCAGCAAACTGGGAGGAACAATTCTTCTCAATGAGCAGTTCTTC. The variable domain in full, with the rest retrieved from reference TRBV11-2 and TRBJ2-1, is EAGVAQSPRYKIIEKRQSVAFWCNPISGHATLYWYQQILGQGPKLLIQFQNNGVVDDSQLPKDRFSAERLKGVDSTLKIQPAKLEDSAVYLCASKLGGTILLNEQFFGPGTRLTVL.

Comment on this clone: This sample also contains other DNA sequences that code for the same CDR3. J is TRBJ2-7 and V is TRBV5-1, with 12 nucleotides matching TRBD2. CDR1 is SGHRS, CDR2 YFSETQ, per germline. The CDR3 loop spans 15 amino acids. The J segment lost 1 base and the V segment lost 4 bases, leaving 3 bases of the junction unmatched. The CDR3 is CASSRGTSGSYEQYF. The CDR3 bases are TGCGCCAGCAGCCGGGGGACTAGCGGGTCCTACGAGCAGTACTTC.